This paragraph covers one T cell receptor (beta chain) sequence. Original processing methods: Estimates of nucleated cell counts were drawn from the amplification of reference gene primers. The data were produced by immunoSEQ multiplex PCR, yet TCRdb's version contains in-frame clones alone and is incomplete. From that table come the V and J calls and clone size; the DNA was used to work out D and trimming. Of 180,000 or so clones listed, about 78% are singletons. This sample was taken from a study of blood T cell repertoires in COVID-19. About the research overall: Samples of COVID-19 (acute and convalescent) were obtained from the United States, Italy and Spain. PBMCs, B-cell-depleted T cells, or T cells provided the cDNA or gDNA that made up the material.

Germline V CDR1 and CDR2: SQVTM, ANQGSEA. CDR3 length: 14 residues. The V and J ends lost 5 bases and 3 bases respectively, with 17 bases between them. The TCR comes from a woman in her fifties or sixties with active or convalescent COVID-19. Sequencing was performed on peripheral blood. This chain joins TRBV29-1 and TRBJ2-7; perhaps TRBD1 as D (5 bases). The CDR3 is CSVIGADMRYEQYF. CDR3 in DNA: TGCAGCGTTATTGGGGCGGACATGCGCTACGAGCAGTACTTC.